A selection of T cell receptor beta chains follows, all from one sample in a study of human T cells and chemical hapten exposure. One entry per CDR3 protein results from TCRdb running MiXCR on the RACE reads. This table holds 380,000 or so distinct CDR3 sequences, roughly 4.8% found once. The sample in question was whole blood, obtained in connection with sensitization to the hapten diphenylcyclopropenone (DPC). The receptor source for this set is a woman aged 45 to 65 with alopecia areata. Some clones in this sample may be carry-over from other donors' samples. Both conserved end residues are part of each CDR3. A D gene is named only where the DNA matches it firmly. Clone size is given for some rows only: seen once, a few or many times, or a class if the clone is expanded.

j_call,d_call,clone_size,v_call,cdr3_aa,cdr3_nt
TRBJ1-6,TRBD1,few,TRBV6-6,CASTYSDRVGNSPLHF,TGTGCCAGCACCTACTCCGACAGGGTCGGCAATTCACCCCTCCACTTT
TRBJ2-5,-,many,TRBV11-2,CASSLFETGETQYF,TGTGCCAGCAGCTTGTTTGAGACTGGGGAGACCCAGTACTTC
TRBJ2-1,-,many,TRBV4-3,CASSQEGLEQFF,TGCGCCAGCAGCCAAGAAGGTCTTGAGCAGTTCTTC
TRBJ1-5,-,few,TRBV6-1,CASSAPEAQHF,TGTGCCAGCAGTGCCCCTGAGGCCCAGCATTTT
TRBJ1-2,-,many,TRBV5-4,CASSAMGAWNYGYTF,TGTGCCAGCAGCGCTATGGGGGCTTGGAACTATGGCTACACCTTC
TRBJ1-1,TRBD1,many,TRBV3-1,CASSQGPGQRRWNTEAFF,TGTGCCAGCAGCCAAGGACCGGGACAGAGAAGGTGGAACACTGAAGCTTTCTTT
TRBJ2-5,-,many,TRBV27,CASRTGRFETQYF,TGTGCCAGCAGGACGGGACGTTTCGAGACCCAGTACTTC
TRBJ2-3,-,many,TRBV12-3/TRBV12-4,CASSLQVKVDTQYF,TGTGCCAGCAGTCTACAGGTTAAGGTGGATACGCAGTATTTT
TRBJ2-7,-,many,TRBV27,CASSQLGGIYEQYF,TGTGCCAGCAGCCAGTTAGGAGGAATCTACGAGCAGTACTTC
TRBJ1-2,TRBD1,many,TRBV12-3/TRBV12-4,CASSLVRGSVNYGYTF,TGTGCCAGCAGTTTAGTCAGGGGGTCGGTGAACTATGGCTACACCTTC
TRBJ2-7,-,-,TRBV18,CASSPSEGNGVYEQYF,TGTGCCAGCTCACCTTCGGAGGGCAACGGAGTCTACGAGCAGTACTTC
TRBJ2-5,TRBD2,few,TRBV12-3/TRBV12-4,CASSLEGLAGFQETQYF,TGTGCCAGCAGTTTAGAGGGACTAGCGGGGTTTCAAGAGACCCAGTACTTC
TRBJ2-3,TRBD1,-,TRBV24-1,CATSDYPGQLMACKGTDTQYF,TGTGCCACCAGTGATTATCCGGGACAGCTAATGGCTTGCAAAGGCACAGATACGCAGTATTTT
TRBJ1-4,-,many,TRBV6-5,CASSYYRGGGFEKLFF,TGTGCCAGCAGTTACTACCGGGGGGGAGGGTTCGAAAAACTGTTTTTT
TRBJ2-3,TRBD2,few,TRBV18,CASSPPGGRIRTDTQYF,TGTGCCAGCTCACCACCGGGCGGGAGAATAAGGACAGATACGCAGTATTTT
TRBJ2-1,TRBD1,many,TRBV5-6,CASSLSTGVSYNEQFF,TGTGCCAGCAGCTTGTCCACAGGGGTTTCCTACAATGAGCAGTTCTTC
TRBJ2-1,TRBD1,few,TRBV20-1,CSAIPTRDRWNEQFF,TGCAGTGCTATCCCGACCCGGGACAGATGGAATGAGCAGTTCTTC
TRBJ1-5,-,-,TRBV6-1,CASSELSQPQHF,TGTGCCAGCAGTGAACTCAGTCAGCCCCAGCATTTT
TRBJ1-2,-,-,TRBV12-3/TRBV12-4,CASRDRASGGYTF,TGTGCCAGCAGGGACAGAGCTTCCGGCGGCTACACCTTC